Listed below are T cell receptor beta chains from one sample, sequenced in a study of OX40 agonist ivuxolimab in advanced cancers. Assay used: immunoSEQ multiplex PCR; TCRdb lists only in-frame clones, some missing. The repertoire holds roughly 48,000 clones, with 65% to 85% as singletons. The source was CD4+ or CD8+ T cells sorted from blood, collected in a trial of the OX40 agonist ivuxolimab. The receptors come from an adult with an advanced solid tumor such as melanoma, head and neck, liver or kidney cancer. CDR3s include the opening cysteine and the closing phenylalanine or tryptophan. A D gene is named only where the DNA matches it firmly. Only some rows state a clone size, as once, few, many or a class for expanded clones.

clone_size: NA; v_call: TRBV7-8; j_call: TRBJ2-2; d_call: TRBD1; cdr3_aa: CASHRGTGNTGELFF; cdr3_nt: TGTGCCAGCCATCGCGGGACAGGGAACACCGGGGAGCTGTTTTTT
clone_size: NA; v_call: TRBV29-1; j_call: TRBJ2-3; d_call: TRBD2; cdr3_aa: CSAHGTSGADTQYF; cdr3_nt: TGCAGCGCTCACGGGACTAGCGGGGCAGATACGCAGTATTTT
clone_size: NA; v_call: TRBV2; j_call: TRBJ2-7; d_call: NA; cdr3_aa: CASSVGPSYEQYF; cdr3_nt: TGTGCCAGCAGTGTCGGCCCGTCCTACGAGCAGTACTTC
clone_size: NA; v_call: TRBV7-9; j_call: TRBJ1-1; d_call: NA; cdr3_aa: CASSYGRDTEAFF; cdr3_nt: TGTGCCAGCAGCTACGGCCGTGACACTGAAGCTTTCTTT
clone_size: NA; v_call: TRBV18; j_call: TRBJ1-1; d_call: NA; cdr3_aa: CASSPRQVNTEAFF; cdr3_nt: TGTGCCAGCTCCCCCCGACAGGTGAACACTGAAGCTTTCTTT
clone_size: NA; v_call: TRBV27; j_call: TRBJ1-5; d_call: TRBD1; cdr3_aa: CASSPQGGHQPQHF; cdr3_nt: TGTGCCAGCAGTCCCCAGGGGGGGCATCAGCCCCAGCATTTT
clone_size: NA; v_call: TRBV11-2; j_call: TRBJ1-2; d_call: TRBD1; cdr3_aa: CASSLRRDRALNGYTF; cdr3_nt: TGTGCCAGCAGCTTAAGACGGGACAGGGCATTAAATGGCTACACCTTC
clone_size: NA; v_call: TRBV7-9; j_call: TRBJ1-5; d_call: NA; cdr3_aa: CASSLGGGGGYQPQHF; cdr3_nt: TGTGCCAGCAGCTTAGGCGGTGGCGGGGGGTATCAGCCCCAGCATTTT
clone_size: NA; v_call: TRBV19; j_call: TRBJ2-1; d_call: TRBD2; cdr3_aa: CASSPSAGVSYNEQFF; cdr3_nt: TGTGCCAGTAGTCCTTCAGCGGGGGTTTCCTACAATGAGCAGTTCTTC
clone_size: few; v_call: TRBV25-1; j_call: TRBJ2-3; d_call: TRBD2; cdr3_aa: CASSESVLSGGTDTQYF; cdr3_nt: TGTGCCAGCAGTGAATCGGTCTTGAGCGGGGGCACAGATACGCAGTATTTT
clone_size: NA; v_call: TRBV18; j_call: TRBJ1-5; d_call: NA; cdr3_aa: CASSPVWDSNQPQHF; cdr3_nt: TGTGCCAGCTCACCAGTCTGGGATAGCAATCAGCCCCAGCATTTT
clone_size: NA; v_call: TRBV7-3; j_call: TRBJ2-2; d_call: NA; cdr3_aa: CASSLKSSIGELFF; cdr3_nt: TGTGCCAGCAGCTTAAAGAGTAGCATCGGGGAGCTGTTTTTT
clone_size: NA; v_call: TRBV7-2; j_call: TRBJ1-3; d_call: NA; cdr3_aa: CASTKPPGNTIYF; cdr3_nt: TGTGCCAGCACCAAACCCCCTGGAAACACCATATATTTT
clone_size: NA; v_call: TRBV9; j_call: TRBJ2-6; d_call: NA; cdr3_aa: CASRGTGANVLTF; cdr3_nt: TGTGCCAGCAGGGGTACCGGGGCCAACGTCCTGACTTTC
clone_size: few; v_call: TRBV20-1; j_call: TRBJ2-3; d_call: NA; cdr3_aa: CSAKGSDTQYF; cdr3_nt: TGCAGTGCTAAGGGTTCAGATACGCAGTATTTT
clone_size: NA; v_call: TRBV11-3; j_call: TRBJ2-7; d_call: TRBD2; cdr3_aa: CASSPGGGRSYEQYF; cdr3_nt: TGTGCCAGCAGCCCCGGGGGGGGCCGCTCCTACGAGCAGTACTTC
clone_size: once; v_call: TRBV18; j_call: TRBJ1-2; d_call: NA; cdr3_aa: CASYLRTDDYGYTF; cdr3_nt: TGTGCCAGCTACCTTAGGACTGATGACTATGGCTACACCTTC
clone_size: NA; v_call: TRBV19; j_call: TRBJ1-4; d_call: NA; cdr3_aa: CASSITGGSTNEKLFF; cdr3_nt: TGTGCCAGTAGTATCACCGGGGGATCGACTAATGAAAAACTGTTTTTT
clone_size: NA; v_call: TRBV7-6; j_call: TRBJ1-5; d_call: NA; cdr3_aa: CASSPQGGGNQPQHF; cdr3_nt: TGTGCCAGCAGCCCACAGGGTGGGGGCAATCAGCCCCAGCATTTT
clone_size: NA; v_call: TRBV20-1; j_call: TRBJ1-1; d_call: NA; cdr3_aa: CSAKPGQEAFF; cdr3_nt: TGCAGTGCTAAACCGGGACAAGAAGCTTTCTTT
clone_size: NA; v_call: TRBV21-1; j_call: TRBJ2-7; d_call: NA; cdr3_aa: CATPSGQSYEQYF; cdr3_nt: TGTGCCACTCCTTCGGGTCAGTCCTACGAGCAGTACTTC
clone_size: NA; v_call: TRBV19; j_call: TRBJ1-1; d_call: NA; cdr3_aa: CASSRVPSGVTEAFF; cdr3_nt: TGTGCCAGTAGCCGCGTCCCCTCCGGGGTCACTGAAGCTTTCTTT
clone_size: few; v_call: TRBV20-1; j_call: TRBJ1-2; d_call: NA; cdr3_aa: CSASLHYGYTF; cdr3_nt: TGCAGTGCTAGTCTACACTATGGCTACACCTTC
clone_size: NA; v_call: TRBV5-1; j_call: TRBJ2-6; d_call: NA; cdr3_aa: CASSLGQSSHVLTF; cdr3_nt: TGCGCCAGCAGCTTGGGGCAGTCCTCTCACGTCCTGACTTTC
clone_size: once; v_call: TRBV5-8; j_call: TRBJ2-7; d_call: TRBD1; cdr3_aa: CASSLARTGVNEQYF; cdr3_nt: TGTGCCAGCAGCTTGGCCCGGACAGGGGTCAACGAGCAGTACTTC
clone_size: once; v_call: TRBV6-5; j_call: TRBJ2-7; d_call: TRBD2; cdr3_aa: CASSGSGGASYEQYF; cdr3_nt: TGTGCCAGCAGTGGTAGCGGGGGCGCTTCCTACGAGCAGTACTTC
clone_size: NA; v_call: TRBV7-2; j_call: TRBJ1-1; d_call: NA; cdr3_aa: CASSSTRRRNTEAFF; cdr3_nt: TGTGCCAGCAGCTCTACACGGCGGCGGAACACTGAAGCTTTCTTT
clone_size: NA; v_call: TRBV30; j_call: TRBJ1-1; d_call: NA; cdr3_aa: CAWNRDLFWEAFF; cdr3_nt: TGTGCCTGGAATAGGGACTTATTTTGGGAAGCTTTCTTT
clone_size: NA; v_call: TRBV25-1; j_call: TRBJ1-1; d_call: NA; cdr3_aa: CASSEYVRDEAFF; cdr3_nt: TGTGCCAGCAGTGAATATGTGCGGGATGAAGCTTTCTTT
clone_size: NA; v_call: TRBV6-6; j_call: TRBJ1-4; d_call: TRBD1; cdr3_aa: CASSWSQGVGEKLFF; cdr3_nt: TGTGCCAGCAGTTGGTCCCAGGGGGTGGGCGAAAAACTGTTTTTT
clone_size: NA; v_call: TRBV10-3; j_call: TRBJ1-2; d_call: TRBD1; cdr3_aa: CAISETGVGGYTF; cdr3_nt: TGTGCCATCAGTGAGACAGGGGTCGGGGGCTACACCTTC
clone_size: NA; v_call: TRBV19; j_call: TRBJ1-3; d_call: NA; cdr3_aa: CASSIGRVSGNTIYF; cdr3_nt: TGTGCCAGTAGTATAGGGCGGGTCTCTGGAAACACCATATATTTT
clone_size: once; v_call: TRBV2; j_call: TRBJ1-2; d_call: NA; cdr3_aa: CASMKDRQSYGYTF; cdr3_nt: TGTGCCAGCATGAAGGACAGACAAAGCTATGGCTACACCTTC
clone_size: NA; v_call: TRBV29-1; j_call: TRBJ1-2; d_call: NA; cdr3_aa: CSVEDPRTHDYGYTF; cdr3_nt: TGCAGCGTTGAAGATCCCCGAACCCACGACTATGGCTACACCTTC
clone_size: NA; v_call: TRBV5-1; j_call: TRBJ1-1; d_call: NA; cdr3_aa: CASSLAGDTEAFF; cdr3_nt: TGCGCCAGCAGCTTGGCAGGGGACACTGAAGCTTTCTTT
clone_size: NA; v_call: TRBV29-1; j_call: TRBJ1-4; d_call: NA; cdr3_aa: CSVGQGGSTNEKLFF; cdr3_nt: TGCAGCGTGGGGCAAGGGGGTTCAACTAATGAAAAACTGTTTTTT
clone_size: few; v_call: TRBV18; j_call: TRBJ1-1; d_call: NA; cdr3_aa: CASSPAGFDTEAFF; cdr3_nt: TGTGCCAGCTCACCGGCCGGATTCGACACTGAAGCTTTCTTT
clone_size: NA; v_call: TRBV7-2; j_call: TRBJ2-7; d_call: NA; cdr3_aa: CASSLAGSYDEQYF; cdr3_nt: TGTGCCAGCAGCTTAGCGGGTAGCTACGACGAGCAGTACTTC
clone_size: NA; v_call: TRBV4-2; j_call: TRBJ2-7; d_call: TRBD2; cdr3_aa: CASSLGRLGTSDPYEQYF; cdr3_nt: TGTGCCAGCAGCCTCGGGCGCCTAGGGACTAGCGATCCCTACGAGCAGTACTTC
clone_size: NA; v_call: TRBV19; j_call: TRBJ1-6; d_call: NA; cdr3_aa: CASRGSAYNSPLHF; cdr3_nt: TGTGCCAGTAGGGGGAGCGCCTATAATTCACCCCTCCACTTT
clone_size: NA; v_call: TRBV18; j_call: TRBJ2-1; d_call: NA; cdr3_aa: CASSPPRGGSYNEQFF; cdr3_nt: TGTGCCAGCTCACCACCCAGGGGCGGCTCCTACAATGAGCAGTTCTTC
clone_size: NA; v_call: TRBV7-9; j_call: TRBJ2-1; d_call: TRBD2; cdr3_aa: CASSLTSGGAGEQFF; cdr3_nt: TGTGCCAGCAGTCTCACTAGCGGGGGGGCGGGTGAGCAGTTCTTC
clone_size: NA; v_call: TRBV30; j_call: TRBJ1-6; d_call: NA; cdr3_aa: CAFAGQIYNSPLHF; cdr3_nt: TGTGCCTTCGCCGGACAGATCTATAATTCACCCCTCCACTTT
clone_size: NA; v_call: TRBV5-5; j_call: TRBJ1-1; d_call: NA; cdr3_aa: CASSLGRSFAEAFF; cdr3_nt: TGTGCCAGCAGCTTGGGCAGGAGTTTCGCTGAAGCTTTCTTT
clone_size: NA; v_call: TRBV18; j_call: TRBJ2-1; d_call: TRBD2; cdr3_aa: CASQRGGSTNEQFF; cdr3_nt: TGTGCCAGCCAACGGGGGGGCTCCACCAATGAGCAGTTCTTC
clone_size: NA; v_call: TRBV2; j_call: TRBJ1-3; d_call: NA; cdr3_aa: CASSANGVSGNTIYF; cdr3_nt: TGTGCCAGCAGTGCCAACGGGGTCTCTGGAAACACCATATATTTT